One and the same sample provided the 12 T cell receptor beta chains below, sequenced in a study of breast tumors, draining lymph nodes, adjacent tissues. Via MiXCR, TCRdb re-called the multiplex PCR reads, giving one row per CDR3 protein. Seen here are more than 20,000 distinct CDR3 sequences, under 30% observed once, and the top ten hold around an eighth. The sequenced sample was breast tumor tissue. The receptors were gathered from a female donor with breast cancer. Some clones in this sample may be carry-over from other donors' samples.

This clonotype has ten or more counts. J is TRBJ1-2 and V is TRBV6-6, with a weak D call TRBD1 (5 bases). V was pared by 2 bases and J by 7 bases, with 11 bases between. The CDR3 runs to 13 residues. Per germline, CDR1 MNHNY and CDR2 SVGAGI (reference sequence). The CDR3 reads CASSYRGVGGYTF. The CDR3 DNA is TGTGCCAGCAGTTACCGAGGGGTGGGTGGCTACACCTTC.

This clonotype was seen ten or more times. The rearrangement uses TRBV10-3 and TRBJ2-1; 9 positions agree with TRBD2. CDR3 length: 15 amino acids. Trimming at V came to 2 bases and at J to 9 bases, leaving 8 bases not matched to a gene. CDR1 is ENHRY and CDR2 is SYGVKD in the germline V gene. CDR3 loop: CAISEVGGREREQFF. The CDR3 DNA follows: TGTGCCATCAGTGAGGTTGGCGGGAGGGAGCGTGAGCAGTTCTTC.

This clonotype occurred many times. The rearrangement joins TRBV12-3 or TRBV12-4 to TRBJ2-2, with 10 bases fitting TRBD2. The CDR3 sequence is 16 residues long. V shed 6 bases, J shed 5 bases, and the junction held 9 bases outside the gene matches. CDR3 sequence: CASSYTSGTETGELFF. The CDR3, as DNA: TGTGCCAGCAGCTACACTAGCGGGACAGAGACCGGGGAGCTGTTTTTT.

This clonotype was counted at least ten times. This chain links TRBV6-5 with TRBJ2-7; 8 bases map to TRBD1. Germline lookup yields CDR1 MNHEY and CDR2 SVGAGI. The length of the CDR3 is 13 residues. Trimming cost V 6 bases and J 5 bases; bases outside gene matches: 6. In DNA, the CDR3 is TGTGCCAGCAGCACGACAGGGGCCCACGAGCAGTACTTC. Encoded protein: CASSTTGAHEQYF.

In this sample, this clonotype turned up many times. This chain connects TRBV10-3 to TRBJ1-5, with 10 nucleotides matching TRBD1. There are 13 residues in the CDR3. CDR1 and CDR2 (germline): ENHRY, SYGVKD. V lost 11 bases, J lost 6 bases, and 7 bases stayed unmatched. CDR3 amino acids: CAAGGTGVQPQHF. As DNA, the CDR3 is TGTGCCGCGGGTGGGACAGGGGTTCAGCCCCAGCATTTT.

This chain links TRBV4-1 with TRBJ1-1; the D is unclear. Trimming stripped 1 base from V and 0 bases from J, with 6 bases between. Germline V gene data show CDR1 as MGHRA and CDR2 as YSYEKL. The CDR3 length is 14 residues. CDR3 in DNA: TGCGCCAGCAGCCAAGGAGAAGTGAACACTGAAGCTTTCTTT. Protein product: CASSQGEVNTEAFF.

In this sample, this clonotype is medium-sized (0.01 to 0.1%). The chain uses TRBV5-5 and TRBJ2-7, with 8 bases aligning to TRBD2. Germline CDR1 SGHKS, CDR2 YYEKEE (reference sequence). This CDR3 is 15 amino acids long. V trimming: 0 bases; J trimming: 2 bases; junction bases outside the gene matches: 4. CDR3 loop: CASSLAGGTTYEQYF. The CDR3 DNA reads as TGTGCCAGCAGCTTGGCGGGGGGGACGACCTACGAGCAGTACTTC.

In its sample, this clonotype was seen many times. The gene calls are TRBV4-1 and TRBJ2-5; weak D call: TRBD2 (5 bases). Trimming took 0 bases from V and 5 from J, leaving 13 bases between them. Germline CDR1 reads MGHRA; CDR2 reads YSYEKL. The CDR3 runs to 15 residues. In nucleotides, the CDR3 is TGCGCCAGCAGCCAAGAAGAGGGCCAGTCGGAGACCCAGTACTTC. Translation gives CASSQEEGQSETQYF.

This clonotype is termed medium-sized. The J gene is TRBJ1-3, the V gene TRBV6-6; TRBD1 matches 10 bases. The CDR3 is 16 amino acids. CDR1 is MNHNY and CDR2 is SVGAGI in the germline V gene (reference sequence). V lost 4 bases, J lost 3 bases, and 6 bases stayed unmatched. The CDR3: CASSWGTGEHGNTIYF. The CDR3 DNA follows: TGTGCCAGCAGTTGGGGGACAGGGGAACATGGAAACACCATATATTTT.

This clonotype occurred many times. CDR3 nucleotide sequence: TGTGCCAGCAGCTTCACAGACGGAGGTCTGTATACGCAGTATTTT. Protein sequence: CASSFTDGGLYTQYF. The V call is TRBV7-2, the J call TRBJ2-3, with a tentative D call TRBD2 (5 bases). The V gene's germline CDR1 is SGHTA and CDR2 FQGNSA. This CDR3 has 15 residues. Trimming stripped 3 bases from V and 7 bases from J, with 17 bases between.

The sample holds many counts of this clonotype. Here the CDR3 reads CASSLLESTDTQYF. CDR3 DNA sequence: TGTGCCAGCAGCCTGTTAGAGAGCACAGATACGCAGTATTTT. The chain joins TRBV7-8 to TRBJ2-3; no clear D gene. The V and J ends lost 5 bases and 0 bases respectively, with 9 bases between them. This CDR3 spans 14 amino acids. The germline gives CDR1 SGHVS, CDR2 FQNEAQ.

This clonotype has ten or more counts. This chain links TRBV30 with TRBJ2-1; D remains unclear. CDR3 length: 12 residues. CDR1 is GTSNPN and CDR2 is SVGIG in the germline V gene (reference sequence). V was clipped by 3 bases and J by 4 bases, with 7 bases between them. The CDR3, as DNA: TGTGCCTGGAGACAGTCTTACAATGAGCAGTTCTTC. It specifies CAWRQSYNEQFF.